This TCR beta chain was identified during a study of OX40 agonist ivuxolimab in advanced cancers. Method: immunoSEQ multiplex PCR; TCRdb's copy keeps in-frame clones and lacks some. The top ten clones hold 0.95% to 1.2% of a sample with more than 45,000 clones, roughly 84% of them seen once. Germline values: CDR1 SGDLS, CDR2 YYNGEE. This CDR3 spans 15 amino acids. V was clipped by 0 bases and J by 8 bases, with 15 bases between them. This specimen consisted of CD4+ or CD8+ T cells sorted from blood, obtained in a trial of the OX40 agonist ivuxolimab. The rearrangement links TRBV9 to TRBJ2-1; D may be TRBD1 (6 bases). This receptor was obtained from an adult with an advanced solid tumor such as melanoma, head and neck, liver or kidney cancer. CDR3 residues: CASSVGLGQFDEQFF. DNA of the CDR3: TGTGCCAGCAGCGTAGGTCTCGGACAGTTCGATGAGCAGTTCTTC.